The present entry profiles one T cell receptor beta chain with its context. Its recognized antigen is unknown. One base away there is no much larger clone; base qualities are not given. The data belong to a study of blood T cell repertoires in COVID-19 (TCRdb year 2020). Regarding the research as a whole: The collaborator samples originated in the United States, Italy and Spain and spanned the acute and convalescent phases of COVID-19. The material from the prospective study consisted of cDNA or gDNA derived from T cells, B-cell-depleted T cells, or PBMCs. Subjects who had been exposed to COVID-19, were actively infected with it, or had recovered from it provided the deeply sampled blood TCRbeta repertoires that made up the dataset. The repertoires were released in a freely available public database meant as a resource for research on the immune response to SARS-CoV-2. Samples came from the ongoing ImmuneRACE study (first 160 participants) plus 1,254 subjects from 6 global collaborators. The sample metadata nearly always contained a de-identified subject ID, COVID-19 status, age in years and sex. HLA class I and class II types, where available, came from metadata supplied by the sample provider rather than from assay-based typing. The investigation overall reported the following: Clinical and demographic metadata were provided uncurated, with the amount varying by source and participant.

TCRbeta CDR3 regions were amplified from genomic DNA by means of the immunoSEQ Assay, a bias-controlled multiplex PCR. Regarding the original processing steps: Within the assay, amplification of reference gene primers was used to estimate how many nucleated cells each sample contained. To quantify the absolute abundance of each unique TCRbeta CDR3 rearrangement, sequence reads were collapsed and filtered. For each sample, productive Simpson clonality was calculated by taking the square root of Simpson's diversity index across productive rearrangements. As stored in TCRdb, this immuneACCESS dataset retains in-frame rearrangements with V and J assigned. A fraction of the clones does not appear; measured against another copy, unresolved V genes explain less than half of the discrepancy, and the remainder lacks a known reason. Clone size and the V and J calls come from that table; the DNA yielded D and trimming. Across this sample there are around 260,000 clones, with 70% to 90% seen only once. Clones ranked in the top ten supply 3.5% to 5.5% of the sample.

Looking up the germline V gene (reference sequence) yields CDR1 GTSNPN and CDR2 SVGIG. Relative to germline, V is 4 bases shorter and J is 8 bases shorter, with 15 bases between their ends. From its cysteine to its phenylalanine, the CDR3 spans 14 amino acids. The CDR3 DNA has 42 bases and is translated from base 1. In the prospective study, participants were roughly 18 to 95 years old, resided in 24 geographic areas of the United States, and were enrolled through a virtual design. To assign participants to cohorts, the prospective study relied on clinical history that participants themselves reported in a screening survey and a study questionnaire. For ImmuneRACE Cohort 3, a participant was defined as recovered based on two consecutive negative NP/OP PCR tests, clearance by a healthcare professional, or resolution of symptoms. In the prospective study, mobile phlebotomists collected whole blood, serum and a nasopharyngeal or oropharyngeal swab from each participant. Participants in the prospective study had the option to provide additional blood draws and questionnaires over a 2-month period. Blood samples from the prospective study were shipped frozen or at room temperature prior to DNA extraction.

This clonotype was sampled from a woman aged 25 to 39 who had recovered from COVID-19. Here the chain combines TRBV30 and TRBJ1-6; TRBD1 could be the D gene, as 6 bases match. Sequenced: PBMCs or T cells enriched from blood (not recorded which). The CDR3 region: CAWKQGLWDSPLHF. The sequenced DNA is TGTGCCTGGAAACAGGGCTTATGGGATTCACCCCTCCACTTT.